This T cell receptor (beta chain) stems from a study of OX40 agonist ivuxolimab in advanced cancers. Study-wide background: Cohort: 80% to 85% men, mean age 60, aged about 20 to 79. Of the patients, three showed partial responses, one with hepatocellular carcinoma and two with cutaneous melanoma.

Broader study findings: The expanded peripheral T cells' antigen specificity was not determined. Fewer expanded clones were found on average in CD4+ than in CD8+ T cells.

Germline V gene data show CDR1 as MDHEN and CDR2 as SYDVKM. There are 14 residues in the CDR3. With 6 bases removed from V and 6 bases from J, the gap between germline ends came to 18 bases. As concerns this clone: No antigen is known for it.

The method was immunoSEQ multiplex PCR; TCRdb's version includes in-frame clones alone and lacks a portion of them. The sample lists tens of thousands of clones; around 90% were seen once. Specimen: CD4+ or CD8+ T cells sorted from blood, collected in a trial of the OX40 agonist ivuxolimab. V is TRBV28 and J is TRBJ2-7; D is possibly TRBD2 (6 bases). This clonotype was sampled from an adult with an advanced solid tumor such as melanoma, head and neck, liver or kidney cancer. CDR3 in amino acids: CASSLPGGNGEQYF. The CDR3 nucleotides read TGTGCCAGCAGCCTGCCGGGCGGGAATGGCGAGCAGTACTTC. The full variable domain, rest sourced from reference TRBV28 and TRBJ2-7, is DVKVTQSSRYLVKRTGEKVFLECVQDMDHENMFWYRQDPGLGLRLIYFSYDVKMKEKGDIPEGYSVSREKKERFSLILESASTNQTSMYLCASSLPGGNGEQYFGPGTRLTVT.